Listed below are T cell receptor beta chains from one sample, sequenced in a study of blood T cell repertoires in COVID-19. This table comes from immunoSEQ multiplex PCR, and its TCRdb copy is limited to in-frame clones, with some not included. The sample gives over 300,000 clones, around 91% of which show up once; roughly a tenth is in the top ten. The sample consisted of PBMCs or T cells enriched from blood (not recorded which). These receptors all stem from a woman aged 40 to 55 who had recovered from COVID-19. CDR3s include the opening cysteine and the closing phenylalanine or tryptophan. Clone size is shown for a subset of rows, as once, few, many or a class of expanded clone.

CDR3 protein	V gene	clone size
CASSPGSGWNTGELFF	TRBV7-2	.
CSVEGGESYEQYF	TRBV29-1	.
CASKLDRSSGNTIYF	TRBV2	.
CASSYSGGKPYEQYF	TRBV7-8	.
CASSFRDRENNEQFF	TRBV2	once
CSVRRGPEAFF	TRBV29-1	.
CASSWQGSNTEAFF	TRBV7-8	.
CASSLGLRGNEQFF	TRBV5-4	.
CASSPNGGANTEAFF	TRBV5-1	many
CASSLSGAGELFF	TRBV28	.
CATGLVPYNEQFF	TRBV24-1	.
CASSFQGGDEQFF	TRBV5-4	.
CASSSCTGGACQPQHF	TRBV6-2/TRBV6-3	.
CASKNGAAGNQPQHF	TRBV19	.
CASTDRTSGVEQYF	TRBV2	.
CASSSGTSGGSYNEQFF	TRBV7-2	.
CASSQAQGVAYEQYF	TRBV4-1	.
CATNNGRGTEQYF	TRBV15	.